Presented here are 20 T cell receptor beta chains from one specimen sequenced in a study of neurological immune-mediated disorders. One entry per CDR3 protein, called by TCRdb with MiXCR from the 5' RACE reads. Of 25,000 to 35,000 distinct CDR3 sequences in the sample, about a sixth were seen once. Time point indicated: technical triplicate 3. Sequencing was done on a sample of CD4+ T cells from blood. The receptors shown here come from a female donor with HTLV-1-associated myelopathy (HAM/TSP).

This clonotype was recorded many times. The chain carries TRBV7-3 and TRBJ2-1; 7 nucleotides agree with TRBD1. This CDR3 is 14 amino acids long. The ends lost 5 bases at V and 2 bases at J; junction bases unmatched: 3. Germline-derived CDR1 and CDR2 are SGHTA and FQGTGA. The CDR3 spells CASSPTGAYNEQFF. CDR3 bases: TGTGCCAGCAGCCCCACAGGGGCCTACAATGAGCAGTTCTTC.

Many counts were recorded for this clonotype. The V call is TRBV5-1, the J call TRBJ2-7; TRBD1 agrees at 12 bases. The CDR3 consists of 15 residues. Germline CDR1 reads SGHRS; CDR2 reads YFSETQ. V dropped 4 bases and J dropped 6; count of bases not matched to a gene: 8. The CDR3 nucleotides read TGCGCCAGCAGCCCGGGACAGGGGGCAAGGTTCGAGCAGTACTTC. This sequence encodes CASSPGQGARFEQYF.

Sample share makes this clonotype medium-sized (0.01 to 0.1%). The chain links TRBV5-6 to TRBJ2-5; TRBD2 might be the D (6 bases). There are 15 residues in the CDR3. V was clipped by 3 bases and J by 4 bases, with 16 bases between them. Germline CDR1 and CDR2: SGHDT and YYEEEE. CDR3 amino acids: CASSSARGIRETQYF. The CDR3 DNA reads TGTGCCAGCAGCTCCGCCCGGGGGATTAGAGAGACCCAGTACTTC.

This clonotype occurred many times. This chain connects TRBV7-2 to TRBJ2-1, with 8 bases that match TRBD1. Germline V lookup: CDR1 SGHTA, CDR2 FQGNSA. With V trimmed by 7 bases and J by 7 bases, 12 bases remained unmatched. The CDR3 has 15 amino acids. CDR3 coding DNA: TGTGCCAGCACCCTTACCCCCAGGGGGCAGAATGAGCAGTTCTTC. Translating it yields CASTLTPRGQNEQFF.

This chain uses TRBV20-1 with TRBJ2-1; D gene unclear. V was pared by 3 bases and J by 3 bases, with 12 bases between. The CDR3 extends over 14 amino acids. In germline, CDR1 is DFQATT, CDR2 SNEGSKA (reference sequence). CDR3 amino acids: CSARLGYHYNEQFF. The CDR3 nucleotides are TGCAGTGCTAGGCTGGGGTATCACTACAATGAGCAGTTCTTC.

This clonotype was detected ten times or more. This CDR3 is CSANSGGADNEQFF. The CDR3 region has the DNA TGCAGTGCAAATAGCGGGGGGGCCGACAATGAGCAGTTCTTC. This chain joins TRBV20-1 and TRBJ2-1, with 11 bases identical to TRBD2. The CDR3 spans 14 residues. Trimming cost V 6 bases and J 5 bases; bases outside gene matches: 6. The germline CDR1 and CDR2 sequences are DFQATT and SNEGSKA (reference sequence).

This clonotype was counted at least ten times. V and J are TRBV4-1 and TRBJ2-1; perhaps TRBD1 as D (6 bases). CDR1 is MGHRA and CDR2 is YSYEKL in the germline V gene. V was shortened by 0 bases and J by 9 bases, with 12 bases between the two germline ends. This CDR3 region has 14 residues. The CDR3 coding sequence is TGCGCCAGCAGCCAAGATTCGGGACACCGTGAGCAGTTCTTC. It yields the protein CASSQDSGHREQFF.

This clonotype was seen ten or more times. This chain connects TRBV12-3 or TRBV12-4 to TRBJ2-5; D is ambiguous. CDR3 length: 13 amino acids. V lost 6 bases, J lost 5 bases, and 13 bases lay in between. The CDR3 sequence is CASSSYAGETQYF. The CDR3 DNA follows: TGTGCCAGCAGCTCCTACGCCGGGGAGACCCAGTACTTC.

Concerning this clonotype itself: This clone may be a read error of a much larger clone one base away. The genes are TRBV28 and TRBJ2-7, with a weak D call TRBD2 (6 bases). Trimming stripped 8 bases from V and 6 bases from J, with 17 bases between. Per germline, CDR1 MDHEN and CDR2 SYDVKM. CDR3 size: 13 residues. CDR3 in DNA: TGTGCCAGCGTGGAGGGGAGGCGTCGCGAGCAGTACTTC. This sequence encodes CASVEGRRREQYF.

This clonotype is labeled as medium-sized. The rearrangement uses TRBV20-1 and TRBJ2-3; 12 nucleotides match TRBD2. The germline gives CDR1 DFQATT, CDR2 SNEGSKA (reference sequence). Germline trimming cut 5 bases from V and 2 bases from J; bases unmatched to any gene: 2. This CDR3 is 14 amino acids long. CDR3 region: CSALAGGYTDTQYF. CDR3 coding DNA: TGCAGTGCTCTAGCGGGAGGGTACACAGATACGCAGTATTTT.

This clonotype has at least ten counts. The chain couples TRBV28 to TRBJ2-7; D remains ambiguous. Trimming pared 3 bases from V and 4 bases from J, leaving 4 bases between. This CDR3 has 11 residues. The V gene's germline CDR1 is MDHEN and CDR2 SYDVKM. The CDR3 sequence: CASSFRYEQYF. CDR3 coding DNA: TGTGCCAGCAGTTTCCGGTACGAGCAGTACTTC.

There are many counts of this clonotype. V is TRBV5-1 and J is TRBJ2-1, with D unresolved. Germline V lookup: CDR1 SGHRS, CDR2 YFSETQ. V lost 4 bases and J lost 7, with 9 bases in between. The length of the CDR3 is 12 residues. DNA of the CDR3: TGCGCCAGCAGCCCGGCAGCAAATGAGCAGTTCTTC. Its protein product is CASSPAANEQFF.

The chain recombines TRBV6-5 with TRBJ2-5, with D perhaps TRBD2 (5 bases). In germline, CDR1 is MNHEY, CDR2 SVGAGI. The length of the CDR3 is 13 residues. V lost 8 bases and J lost 10, with 20 bases in between. CDR3 amino acids: CASEPGWSPNQYF. CDR3 nucleotides: TGTGCCAGCGAGCCGGGATGGAGTCCGAACCAGTACTTC.

V is TRBV6-6 and J is TRBJ2-3; D unresolved. The CDR3 runs 14 residues. CDR1 and CDR2 from the germline V gene are MNHNY and SVGAGI (reference sequence). V was trimmed by 10 bases and J by 5 bases, leaving 19 bases between them. CDR3 in DNA: TGTGCCATTAGCCTAATGGGCGCGGTAGATACGCAGTATTTT. Translation gives CAISLMGAVDTQYF.

This clonotype was observed many times. This chain uses TRBV5-4 with TRBJ2-2; D possibly corresponds to TRBD2 (7 bases). The V and J ends lost 4 bases and 6 bases respectively, with 25 bases between them. The CDR3 runs 18 residues. CDR1 SGHNT and CDR2 YYREEE come from the germline V gene (reference sequence). Here the CDR3 DNA reads TGTGCCAGCAGCACCATCCCCCTGGGGGGGGCGTTAGCCGGGGAGCTGTTTTTT. Translating gives CASSTIPLGGALAGELFF.

This chain connects TRBV20-1 to TRBJ2-1; D is perhaps TRBD2 (6 bases). The CDR3 totals 14 residues. The germline gives CDR1 DFQATT, CDR2 SNEGSKA (reference sequence). Trimming removed 6 bases from V and 8 bases from J, with 20 bases in between. This CDR3 is CSAHRAGRLDEQFF. CDR3 DNA: TGCAGTGCCCACCGGGCGGGGAGGTTAGATGAGCAGTTCTTC.

In this sample, this clonotype turned up many times. The chain links TRBV28 to TRBJ2-3, with 10 nucleotides matching TRBD2. Losses at the gene ends were 7 bases for V and 2 bases for J; bases not matched to a gene: 3. The CDR3 length is 14 residues. In germline, CDR1 is MDHEN, CDR2 SYDVKM. CDR3 coding DNA: TGTGCCAGCAAGCGGGGGGGGAACACAGATACGCAGTATTTT. It encodes CASKRGGNTDTQYF. The variable domain in full, with the rest retrieved from reference TRBV28 and TRBJ2-3, is DVKVTQSSRYLVKRTGEKVFLECVQDMDHENMFWYRQDPGLGLRLIYFSYDVKMKEKGDIPEGYSVSREKKERFSLILESASTNQTSMYLCASKRGGNTDTQYFGPGTRLTVL.

This clonotype was seen repeatedly, ten times or more. The chain carries TRBV6-5 and TRBJ1-4; D gene unclear. Germline V gives CDR1 MNHEY, CDR2 SVGAGI. CDR3 length: 15 amino acids. V was trimmed by 6 bases and J by 0 bases, leaving 11 bases between them. The DNA of the CDR3 is TGTGCCAGCAGGATAAGGCACGCAACTAATGAAAAACTGTTTTTT. Encoded protein: CASRIRHATNEKLFF.

This clonotype was detected many times. The chain links TRBV20-1 to TRBJ2-3; TRBD1 agrees at 8 bases. Trimming took 0 bases from V and 2 from J; bases not matched to a gene: 10. The CDR3 contains 17 residues. The germline V gene encodes CDR1 DFQATT and CDR2 SNEGSKA (reference sequence). CDR3 nucleotide sequence: TGCAGTGCTAGAGAAACCGCCGGGACAGGATTCACAGATACGCAGTATTTT. This codes for CSARETAGTGFTDTQYF.

This clonotype was observed many times. This chain's CDR3 is CASSPGQGANLYNSPLHF. For the CDR3, the DNA is TGTGCCAGCAGCCCCGGACAGGGGGCCAACCTTTATAATTCACCCCTCCACTTT. The rearrangement links TRBV7-2 to TRBJ1-6; 11 bases are shared with TRBD1. Germline lookup yields CDR1 SGHTA and CDR2 FQGNSA. There are 18 residues in the CDR3. J was trimmed by 4 bases and V by 5 bases; bases with no gene match: 10.